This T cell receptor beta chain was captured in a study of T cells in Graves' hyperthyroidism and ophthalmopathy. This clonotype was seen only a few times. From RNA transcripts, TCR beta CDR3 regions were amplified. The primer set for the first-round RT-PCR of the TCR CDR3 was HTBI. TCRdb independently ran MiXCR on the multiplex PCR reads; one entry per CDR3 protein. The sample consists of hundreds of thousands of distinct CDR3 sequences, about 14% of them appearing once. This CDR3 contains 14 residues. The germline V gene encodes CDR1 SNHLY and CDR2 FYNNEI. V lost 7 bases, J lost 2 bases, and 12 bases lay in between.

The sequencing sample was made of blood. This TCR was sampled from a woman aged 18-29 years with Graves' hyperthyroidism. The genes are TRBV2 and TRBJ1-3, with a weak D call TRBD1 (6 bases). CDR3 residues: CASNLQGAGNTIYF. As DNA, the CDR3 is TGTGCCAGCAACCTACAGGGCGCTGGAAACACCATATATTTT.